This entry describes one TCR beta chain. Germline lookup yields CDR1 SSHAT and CDR2 FNYEAQ (reference sequence). The CDR3 sequence is 13 residues long. V was clipped by 5 bases and J by 7 bases, with 12 bases between them. The data derive from a study of OX40 agonist ivuxolimab in advanced cancers. Study-level background: The group had a mean age of 60 years, ranged from about 20 to 90, and was less than 85% male.

Method: immunoSEQ multiplex PCR; TCRdb's copy keeps in-frame clones and lacks some. The data show over 55,000 clones, with 80% seen just once and about 8.2% held by the top ten. The chain links TRBV7-7 to TRBJ2-1; possibly TRBD2 for D (5 bases). Source: CD4+ or CD8+ T cells sorted from blood, taken in a trial of the OX40 agonist ivuxolimab. This receptor was taken from an adult with an advanced solid tumor such as melanoma, head and neck, liver or kidney cancer. DNA for the CDR3: TGTGCCAGCAGCCAGACCCCGGGGAATGAGCAGTTCTTC. The encoded protein is CASSQTPGNEQFF.